The rows below give T cell receptor beta chains drawn from one sample of a study of cytomegalovirus exposure and HLA in healthy donors. TCRdb's table, derived via immunoSEQ multiplex PCR, lists solely in-frame clones and lacks some. The top ten hold under 2% of the sample, which has around 140,000 clones, over 60% seen once. What was sequenced was PBMCs. These receptors all come from a woman between 18 and 30 years old in good health and CMV-seronegative. The CDR3 runs from the conserved cysteine through the conserved F or W. Each record gives: J gene, D gene, V gene, clone size, CDR3 protein, CDR3 DNA. A D gene is named only where the DNA matches it firmly. The size field is filled for only some rows; it gives once, few, many or a size class.

j_gene: TRBJ1-1
d_gene: NA
v_gene: TRBV19
abundance: NA
CDR3aa: CASSIGRGRDTEAFF
CDR3nt: TGTGCCAGTAGTATAGGGCGAGGGAGGGACACTGAAGCTTTCTTT

j_gene: TRBJ1-1
d_gene: TRBD1
v_gene: TRBV29-1
abundance: NA
CDR3aa: CSVSTGTGSLAEAFF
CDR3nt: TGCAGCGTCTCCACCGGGACAGGGTCCCTGGCTGAAGCTTTCTTT

j_gene: TRBJ1-1
d_gene: NA
v_gene: TRBV28
abundance: once
CDR3aa: CASSLWQGRTEAFF
CDR3nt: TGTGCCAGCAGTTTATGGCAGGGGCGAACTGAAGCTTTCTTT

j_gene: TRBJ2-7
d_gene: NA
v_gene: TRBV5-1
abundance: NA
CDR3aa: CASSLDGQDYEQYF
CDR3nt: TGCGCCAGCAGCTTGGATGGACAAGACTACGAGCAGTACTTC

j_gene: TRBJ1-3
d_gene: NA
v_gene: TRBV9
abundance: NA
CDR3aa: CASSVEGGGAGNTIYF
CDR3nt: TGTGCCAGCAGCGTAGAGGGTGGGGGCGCTGGAAACACCATATATTTT

j_gene: TRBJ1-2
d_gene: NA
v_gene: TRBV7-2
abundance: NA
CDR3aa: CASSSQKQGIHGYTF
CDR3nt: TGTGCCAGCAGCTCACAAAAACAGGGAATCCATGGCTACACCTTC

j_gene: TRBJ2-5
d_gene: TRBD2
v_gene: TRBV7-9
abundance: NA
CDR3aa: CASSYQRGGLGLQETQYF
CDR3nt: TGTGCCAGCAGCTACCAGCGGGGGGGCCTGGGCCTTCAAGAGACCCAGTACTTC

j_gene: TRBJ2-2
d_gene: NA
v_gene: TRBV7-3
abundance: few
CDR3aa: CASSLGSEAGELFF
CDR3nt: TGTGCCAGCAGCTTAGGGTCTGAGGCCGGGGAGCTGTTTTTT

j_gene: TRBJ1-3
d_gene: TRBD1
v_gene: TRBV15
abundance: NA
CDR3aa: CATSRDGQAGNTIYF
CDR3nt: TGTGCCACCAGCAGAGATGGACAGGCTGGAAACACCATATATTTT

j_gene: TRBJ1-3
d_gene: NA
v_gene: TRBV11-2
abundance: NA
CDR3aa: CASSLAGQSFGNTIYF
CDR3nt: TGTGCCAGCAGCTTAGCCGGACAGAGCTTTGGAAACACCATATATTTT

j_gene: TRBJ2-7
d_gene: TRBD2
v_gene: TRBV11-2
abundance: NA
CDR3aa: CASSPQSGGAYEQYF
CDR3nt: TGTGCCAGCAGCCCCCAGAGCGGGGGGGCCTACGAGCAGTACTTC

j_gene: TRBJ1-5
d_gene: NA
v_gene: TRBV7-2
abundance: once
CDR3aa: CASSLGSRGASNQPQHF
CDR3nt: TGTGCCAGCAGCTTAGGGTCCCGGGGGGCAAGCAATCAGCCCCAGCATTTT

j_gene: TRBJ1-5
d_gene: NA
v_gene: TRBV12-5
abundance: once
CDR3aa: CASLFSGGNQPQHF
CDR3nt: TGTGCTAGTCTCTTCAGTGGTGGCAATCAGCCCCAGCATTTT

j_gene: TRBJ1-1
d_gene: TRBD1
v_gene: TRBV7-9
abundance: NA
CDR3aa: CASSPDREVTEAFF
CDR3nt: TGTGCCAGCAGTCCGGACAGGGAGGTCACTGAAGCTTTCTTT

j_gene: TRBJ2-1
d_gene: TRBD1
v_gene: TRBV6-5
abundance: once
CDR3aa: CASSHRTGEQFF
CDR3nt: TGTGCCAGCAGCCACCGGACAGGAGAGCAGTTCTTC

j_gene: TRBJ2-6
d_gene: TRBD1
v_gene: TRBV5-1
abundance: once
CDR3aa: CASSLYPAGGNGANVLTF
CDR3nt: TGCGCCAGCAGCTTGTATCCGGCAGGGGGCAATGGGGCCAACGTCCTGACTTTC

j_gene: TRBJ2-2
d_gene: TRBD2
v_gene: TRBV30
abundance: NA
CDR3aa: CAWGEGPPGELFF
CDR3nt: TGTGCCTGGGGGGAGGGCCCCCCCGGGGAGCTGTTTTTT

j_gene: TRBJ1-1
d_gene: NA
v_gene: TRBV2
abundance: NA
CDR3aa: CASKGDIPSGDTEAFF
CDR3nt: TGTGCCAGCAAGGGAGACATACCCTCAGGGGACACTGAAGCTTTCTTC

j_gene: TRBJ1-6
d_gene: NA
v_gene: TRBV27
abundance: NA
CDR3aa: CASSSQGFASPLHF
CDR3nt: TGTGCCAGCAGTTCTCAGGGGTTTGCTTCACCCCTCCACTTT

j_gene: TRBJ1-6
d_gene: NA
v_gene: TRBV28
abundance: NA
CDR3aa: CASNPFGGGAYNSPLHF
CDR3nt: TGTGCCAGCAACCCATTCGGGGGTGGCGCCTATAATTCACCCCTCCACTTT

j_gene: TRBJ1-2
d_gene: NA
v_gene: TRBV5-8
abundance: NA
CDR3aa: CASNDNFNYGYTF
CDR3nt: TGTGCCAGCAACGACAATTTCAACTATGGCTACACCTTC

j_gene: TRBJ1-4
d_gene: NA
v_gene: TRBV9
abundance: NA
CDR3aa: CASSGQTSTNEKLFF
CDR3nt: TGTGCCAGCAGTGGACAGACCTCAACTAATGAAAAACTGTTTTTT

j_gene: TRBJ2-1
d_gene: TRBD2
v_gene: TRBV9
abundance: NA
CDR3aa: CASTGGAHGSNEQFF
CDR3nt: TGTGCCAGCACCGGGGGGGCACACGGTTCCAATGAGCAGTTCTTC

j_gene: TRBJ2-7
d_gene: TRBD1
v_gene: TRBV14
abundance: NA
CDR3aa: CASSQARDRKQYF
CDR3nt: TGTGCCAGCAGCCAAGCACGGGACAGAAAGCAGTACTTC

j_gene: TRBJ2-4
d_gene: NA
v_gene: TRBV9
abundance: NA
CDR3aa: CASSPPTKNIQYF
CDR3nt: TGTGCCAGCAGCCCCCCTACCAAAAACATTCAGTACTTC

j_gene: TRBJ1-2
d_gene: NA
v_gene: TRBV5-4
abundance: NA
CDR3aa: CASSLRTGPYTF
CDR3nt: TGTGCCAGCAGCCTAAGAACAGGCCCCTACACCTTC

j_gene: TRBJ2-1
d_gene: TRBD2
v_gene: TRBV30
abundance: NA
CDR3aa: CAWSAWTSGIYNEQFF
CDR3nt: TGTGCCTGGTCTGCTTGGACTAGCGGGATCTACAATGAGCAGTTCTTC

j_gene: TRBJ1-2
d_gene: NA
v_gene: TRBV27
abundance: NA
CDR3aa: CASSLSGSLDRGYTF
CDR3nt: TGTGCCAGCAGTTTATCGGGTTCCCTCGACAGGGGCTACACCTTC

j_gene: TRBJ1-2
d_gene: TRBD1
v_gene: TRBV27
abundance: few
CDR3aa: CASSPRQGGYGYTF
CDR3nt: TGTGCCAGCAGTCCCCGACAGGGAGGATATGGCTACACCTTC

j_gene: TRBJ1-5
d_gene: TRBD1
v_gene: TRBV19
abundance: NA
CDR3aa: CASSWTGELNQPQHF
CDR3nt: TGTGCCAGTAGTTGGACAGGGGAACTCAATCAGCCCCAGCATTTT

j_gene: TRBJ2-1
d_gene: NA
v_gene: TRBV2
abundance: NA
CDR3aa: CASSEMGQGGQFF
CDR3nt: TGTGCCAGCAGTGAAATGGGCCAGGGGGGGCAGTTCTTC

j_gene: TRBJ1-1
d_gene: TRBD1
v_gene: TRBV9
abundance: NA
CDR3aa: CASSGGTENTEAFF
CDR3nt: TGTGCCAGCAGCGGAGGGACAGAGAACACTGAAGCTTTCTTT

j_gene: TRBJ2-1
d_gene: TRBD2
v_gene: TRBV6-5
abundance: NA
CDR3aa: CASSYGPGGEQFF
CDR3nt: TGTGCCAGCAGTTACGGTCCGGGAGGTGAGCAGTTCTTC

j_gene: TRBJ1-5
d_gene: TRBD1
v_gene: TRBV7-2
abundance: few
CDR3aa: CASSSRQGGQPQHF
CDR3nt: TGTGCCAGCAGCTCCCGACAGGGAGGTCAGCCCCAGCATTTT

j_gene: TRBJ2-7
d_gene: NA
v_gene: TRBV7-8
abundance: NA
CDR3aa: CASSLETGRYSYEQYF
CDR3nt: TGTGCCAGCAGCTTAGAAACAGGCCGCTACTCCTACGAGCAGTACTTC